These 20 T cell receptor beta chains were sequenced from one sample in a study of cytomegalovirus exposure and HLA in healthy donors. Sequenced by immunoSEQ multiplex PCR; TCRdb stores in-frame clones only, minus some. This table holds more than 85,000 clones, roughly 86% found once. The sequenced sample was PBMCs. These receptors all stem from a woman in her late teens or twenties in good health and CMV-seropositive.

The rearrangement joins TRBV7-9 to TRBJ2-1; weak D call: TRBD2 (5 bases). CDR3 length: 14 residues. Between the trimmed V and J ends, which lost 3 bases and 9 bases, there was a span of 15 bases. The germline gives CDR1 SEHNR, CDR2 FQNEAQ (reference sequence). The CDR3 spells CASSLSGLRVEQFF. CDR3 nucleotides: TGTGCCAGCAGCTTGAGCGGCCTTAGAGTTGAGCAGTTCTTC.

The chain employs TRBV4-1 and TRBJ2-3; D might be TRBD2 (6 bases). Germline V CDR1 and CDR2: MGHRA, YSYEKL. The CDR3 contains 15 residues. V lost 4 bases to trimming and J lost 4 bases, with 15 bases between them. The CDR3 bases are TGCGCCAGCAGCCCCACCCCCGGGGAGGCAGATACGCAGTATTTT. Translation: CASSPTPGEADTQYF.

The chain is built from TRBV5-4 and TRBJ1-2; D gene ambiguous. Germline CDR1 and CDR2: SGHNT and YYREEE (reference sequence). This CDR3 region has 14 residues. Deletions cut 0 bases from V and 2 bases from J, with 8 bases between. The CDR3 nucleotides are TGTGCCAGCAGCTTGGTTTCGGGGAACTATGGCTACACCTTC. Amino acids: CASSLVSGNYGYTF.

V is TRBV10-3 and J is TRBJ1-1; 9 bases line up with TRBD1. Germline V gene data show CDR1 as ENHRY and CDR2 as SYGVKD. CDR3 length equals 13 residues. V shed 8 bases, J shed 1 base, and the junction held 2 bases outside the gene matches. CDR3 residues: CAIGQGTNTEAFF. CDR3 DNA: TGTGCCATCGGACAGGGGACGAACACTGAAGCTTTCTTT.

This clone occurred a few times. This chain links TRBV30 with TRBJ1-5; 7 bases fit TRBD1. CDR3 length equals 15 residues. From germline, CDR1 is GTSNPN and CDR2 SVGIG (reference sequence). With V trimmed by 3 bases and J by 6 bases, 11 bases remained unmatched. Here the CDR3 DNA reads TGTGCCTGGAGCAAAGGGACAGCTGGAGTTCAGCCCCAGCATTTT. Its translation: CAWSKGTAGVQPQHF.

V is TRBV2 and J is TRBJ2-1; 9 bases line up with TRBD2. V lost 6 bases to trimming and J lost 5 bases; unmatched junction nucleotides: 8. Germline CDR1 reads SNHLY; CDR2 reads FYNNEI. CDR3 length: 15 residues. CDR3 DNA: TGTGCCAGCAGATCGAAAGCGGGGGGAAACAATGAGCAGTTCTTC. It specifies CASRSKAGGNNEQFF.

V and J are TRBV4-1 and TRBJ1-4; 8 bases fit TRBD1. Looked up from germline, CDR1 is MGHRA and CDR2 is YSYEKL. V shed 2 bases, J shed 6 bases, and the junction held 5 bases outside the gene matches. This CDR3 comprises 15 residues. The CDR3 region is CASSQPGQGDEKLFF. The CDR3 nucleotides are TGCGCCAGCAGCCAACCCGGACAGGGCGATGAAAAACTGTTTTTT.

The gene calls are TRBV29-1 and TRBJ1-2; 7 bases align to TRBD1. The germline V gene has CDR1 SQVTM and CDR2 ANQGSEA. The CDR3 runs 14 residues. V was pared by 6 bases and J by 7 bases, with 14 bases of the junction left unmatched. CDR3 sequence: CSVSPGQGVGGYTF. The CDR3, as DNA: TGCAGCGTCTCCCCGGGGCAGGGGGTGGGTGGCTACACCTTC.

The rearrangement uses TRBV29-1 and TRBJ2-1; D unresolved. Germline V lookup: CDR1 SQVTM, CDR2 ANQGSEA. CDR3 size: 9 residues. The V gene lost 3 bases and the J gene lost 15 bases, with 9 bases spanning the gap. CDR3: CSVDPRGFF. CDR3 sequence (DNA): TGCAGCGTTGACCCCCGAGGGTTCTTC.

CDR3 sequence reads: CASSLADYLEETQYF. In DNA, the CDR3 is TGTGCCAGCAGCTTAGCCGACTATTTGGAGGAGACCCAGTACTTC. The chain carries TRBV7-8 and TRBJ2-5; possible D gene TRBD2, 5 bases. The CDR3 covers 15 residues. Trimming pared 0 bases from V and 5 bases from J, leaving 13 bases between. Germline CDR1 and CDR2: SGHVS and FQNEAQ. Drawing the rest from reference TRBV7-8 and TRBJ2-5, the complete variable domain is GAGVSQSPRYKVAKRGQDVALRCDPISGHVSLFWYQQALGQGPEFLTYFQNEAQLDKSGLPSDRFFAERPEGSVSTLKIQRTQQEDSAVYLCASSLADYLEETQYFGPGTRLLVL.

This clone was detected once. The chain combines TRBV19 with TRBJ2-1; TRBD1 matches 8 bases. The CDR3 sequence is 14 residues long. V shed 6 bases, J shed 3 bases, and the junction held 4 bases outside the gene matches. CDR1 is LNHDA and CDR2 is SQIVND in the germline V gene (reference sequence). This CDR3 reads CASSPDRVYNEQFF. The CDR3 DNA reads as TGTGCCAGTAGCCCGGACAGGGTCTACAATGAGCAGTTCTTC.

V is TRBV6-5 and J is TRBJ2-3; D call uncertain. This CDR3 spans 15 amino acids. Trimming cost V 4 bases and J 7 bases, with 18 bases left between them. Germline V gene data show CDR1 as MNHEY and CDR2 as SVGAGI. The CDR3 bases are TGTGCCAGCAGTTTGTCCCTCGTCGCGTCGAATACGCAGTATTTT. Protein: CASSLSLVASNTQYF.

The rearrangement links TRBV4-1 to TRBJ1-2; D is perhaps TRBD1 (5 bases). The CDR3 contains 15 residues. Germline assignment: CDR1 MGHRA and CDR2 YSYEKL. V dropped 0 bases and J dropped 8 bases, with 16 bases sitting between them. CDR3 protein: CASSQDGQGLRGYTF. The CDR3 DNA follows: TGCGCCAGCAGCCAAGATGGGCAGGGTTTAAGGGGCTACACCTTC.

This chain joins TRBV5-1 and TRBJ1-1; D ambiguous. V was pared by 7 bases and J by 3 bases, with 16 bases between. Germline assignment: CDR1 SGHRS and CDR2 YFSETQ. CDR3 length: 14 amino acids. The CDR3, as DNA: TGCGCCAGCCGGTCCCCAAGGAGGGACACTGAAGCTTTCTTT. The encoded protein is CASRSPRRDTEAFF. Drawing the rest from reference TRBV5-1 and TRBJ1-1, the complete variable domain is KAGVTQTPRYLIKTRGQQVTLSCSPISGHRSVSWYQQTPGQGLQFLFEYFSETQRNKGNFPGRFSGRQFSNSRSEMNVSTLELGDSALYLCASRSPRRDTEAFFGQGTRLTVV.

V gene TRBV5-6 combines with J gene TRBJ2-7; D remains unclear. In germline, CDR1 is SGHDT, CDR2 YYEEEE. The ends were cut back, 0 bases at V and 4 bases at J, with 11 bases in the middle. The CDR3 runs 14 residues. CDR3 residues: CASSLAGSRYEQYF. CDR3 in DNA: TGTGCCAGCAGCTTGGCTGGGTCGAGGTACGAGCAGTACTTC.

The chain is built from TRBV5-1 and TRBJ1-3, with D possibly TRBD1 on 5 matching bases. The CDR3 is made up of 13 amino acids. V was clipped by 0 bases and J by 4 bases, with 5 bases between them. Germline V gene data show CDR1 as SGHRS and CDR2 as YFSETQ. Written as DNA, the CDR3 is TGCGCCAGCAGCTTGGGGACAGGAAACACCATATATTTT. This sequence encodes CASSLGTGNTIYF.

This chain links TRBV28 with TRBJ2-5; D is possibly TRBD1 (5 bases). Trimming stripped 8 bases from V and 1 base from J, with 11 bases between. CDR3 length: 13 residues. The germline gives CDR1 MDHEN, CDR2 SYDVKM. CDR3 DNA: TGTGCCAGCGGCAAGGACACCCAAGAGACCCAGTACTTC. It encodes CASGKDTQETQYF. The full variable domain, its missing parts supplied by reference TRBV28 and TRBJ2-5, is DVKVTQSSRYLVKRTGEKVFLECVQDMDHENMFWYRQDPGLGLRLIYFSYDVKMKEKGDIPEGYSVSREKKERFSLILESASTNQTSMYLCASGKDTQETQYFGPGTRLLVL.

The V call is TRBV7-8, the J call TRBJ1-2, with D tentatively TRBD1 (5 bases). Germline lookup yields CDR1 SGHVS and CDR2 FQNEAQ. The CDR3 is 15 amino acids. The V and J ends lost 4 bases and 2 bases respectively, with 14 bases between them. Here the CDR3 reads CASSYETEPNYGYTF. CDR3 bases: TGTGCCAGCAGCTATGAGACAGAACCCAACTATGGCTACACCTTC.

This clone has just one count. The V call is TRBV4-1, the J call TRBJ1-4; D not certain. The CDR3 spans 13 residues. Trimming took 2 bases from V and 7 from J, leaving 8 bases between them. CDR1 MGHRA and CDR2 YSYEKL come from the germline V gene. In DNA form, the CDR3 reads TGCGCCAGCAGCCAAATACTGCGTGAAAAACTGTTTTTT. Amino acid sequence: CASSQILREKLFF.

The rearrangement joins TRBV5-1 to TRBJ2-7; 8 bases line up with TRBD1. This CDR3 is 14 amino acids long. The germline CDR1 and CDR2 sequences are SGHRS and YFSETQ. The V gene end was trimmed by 4 bases and the J gene end by 2 bases; junction bases not matched to a gene: 5. CDR3 DNA sequence: TGCGCCAGCAGCCCCGACAGGGGACCCTACGAGCAGTACTTC. As protein: CASSPDRGPYEQYF.